These 21 T cell receptor beta chains originate from one sample sequenced in a study of a mutant IDH1 vaccine in newly diagnosed glioma. Sequencing was performed with immunoSEQ multiplex PCR; in TCRdb, only in-frame clones are kept and a portion is missing. The table includes tens of thousands of clones, 80% detected once. Antigens for these TCRs are unknown. Time point given: week 35, safety follow-up. Vaccination comprised doses that each held 300 ug of mutant IDH1 20-mer peptide, plus topical imiquimod. Sample: PBMCs, taken from a glioma patient whose treatment included an IDH1 peptide vaccine. The receptors shown here come from a man aged 35 to 55 with glioma. Some clones in this sample may be carry-over from other donors' samples.

This chain uses TRBV6-1 with TRBJ1-4, with D hard to call. Germline CDR1 is MNHNS and CDR2 is SASEGT. Between the trimmed V and J ends, which lost 0 bases and 7 bases, there was a span of 12 bases. This CDR3 has 15 residues. The CDR3 sequence is CASSEAPGVTEKLFF. In nucleotides, the CDR3 is TGTGCCAGCAGTGAAGCGCCCGGGGTTACTGAAAAACTGTTTTTT.

V gene TRBV7-9 combines with J gene TRBJ1-2; 7 positions match TRBD1. J lost 1 base, V lost 5 bases, and 4 bases had no gene match. In germline, CDR1 is SEHNR, CDR2 FQNEAQ (reference sequence). The CDR3 sequence is 14 residues long. CDR3 region: CASSLDRVNYGYTF. The CDR3 nucleotides read TGTGCCAGCAGCCTAGACAGGGTTAACTATGGCTACACCTTC.

J is TRBJ2-7 and V is TRBV4-1; unclear D gene. The V end lost 2 bases, the J end lost 0 bases, and 11 bases lay between the germline ends. From germline, CDR1 is MGHRA and CDR2 YSYEKL. The CDR3 is made up of 15 amino acids. CDR3 DNA sequence: TGCGCCAGCAGCCAAAGCTTGTCCGGCTCCTACGAGCAGTACTTC. Translation gives CASSQSLSGSYEQYF.

The V and J genes are TRBV6-1 and TRBJ1-2, with D possibly TRBD1 on 6 matching bases. Germline values: CDR1 MNHNS, CDR2 SASEGT. The CDR3 is 15 residues long. Trimming took off 1 base at V and 4 bases at J, with 13 bases between the two ends. The CDR3 here is CASSEGGGPFYGYTF. Here the CDR3 DNA reads TGTGCCAGCAGTGAAGGTGGGGGGCCGTTCTATGGCTACACCTTC.

The CDR3 here is CASSPRTQFEQYF. In nucleotides, the CDR3 is TGTGCCAGCAGCCCGCGGACTCAATTCGAGCAGTACTTC. The J gene is TRBJ2-7, the V gene TRBV7-9; D is possibly TRBD2 (5 bases). The CDR3 sequence is 13 residues long. Germline-derived CDR1 and CDR2 are SEHNR and FQNEAQ (reference sequence). Trimming removed 5 bases from V and 6 bases from J, with 14 bases in between.

This chain uses TRBV30 with TRBJ2-1; D call uncertain. The CDR3 has 13 amino acids. V lost 1 base and J 4 bases, leaving 8 bases between the germline ends. CDR1 is GTSNPN, CDR2 SVGIG, per germline (reference sequence). The CDR3 nucleotides read TGTGCCTGGAGTGGTGGGCCTTACAATGAGCAGTTCTTC. Encoded protein: CAWSGGPYNEQFF.

The rearrangement joins TRBV19 to TRBJ1-4, with TRBD1 identical over 8 bases. CDR3 length: 18 residues. Germline-derived CDR1 and CDR2 are LNHDA and SQIVND (reference sequence). Trimming took 3 bases from V and 8 from J; bases not matched to a gene: 17. CDR3 bases: TGTGCCAGTAGTATCCGTGGGACAGGCTCCTTATCGGGAGAAAAACTGTTTTTT. It specifies CASSIRGTGSLSGEKLFF.

V and J are TRBV7-9 and TRBJ1-6, with a weak D call TRBD1 (5 bases). Germline-derived CDR1 and CDR2 are SEHNR and FQNEAQ (reference sequence). Trimming removed 1 base from V and 14 bases from J, with 15 bases in between. The CDR3 contains 14 residues. In DNA, the CDR3 is TGTGCCAGCAGCTTAGAGCCCCGGCGGGGGGCCCTCCACTTT. Amino acids: CASSLEPRRGALHF.

The gene calls are TRBV25-1 and TRBJ1-4, with D possibly TRBD1 on 5 matching bases. The germline V and J ends were trimmed by 3 bases and 7 bases, with 18 bases remaining between them. Germline V lookup: CDR1 MGHDK, CDR2 SYGVNS. The length of the CDR3 is 16 residues. In DNA, the CDR3 is TGTGCCAGCAGTGACTCCTCAGGGAGGACGGGTGAAAAACTGTTTTTT. Protein: CASSDSSGRTGEKLFF.

The chain uses TRBV4-1 and TRBJ2-1, with 11 bases aligning to TRBD2. Germline V gene data show CDR1 as MGHRA and CDR2 as YSYEKL. Germline trimming cut 5 bases from V and 8 bases from J; bases unmatched to any gene: 2. The CDR3 spans 13 residues. The CDR3 bases are TGCGCCAGCAGCAAACTAGCGGGGGATGAGCAGTTCTTC. Amino acid sequence: CASSKLAGDEQFF.

This clone was counted once. This chain connects TRBV30 to TRBJ1-1, with unresolved D. V was pared by 4 bases and J by 1 base, with 10 bases between. Germline values: CDR1 GTSNPN, CDR2 SVGIG (reference sequence). The CDR3 is 13 amino acids. CDR3 coding DNA: TGTGCCTGGATTGGGCAGCAGAACACTGAAGCTTTCTTT. This gives the protein CAWIGQQNTEAFF.

This chain connects TRBV30 to TRBJ1-3; D remains ambiguous. The CDR3 has 15 residues. CDR1 is GTSNPN, CDR2 SVGIG, per germline (reference sequence). Written as DNA, the CDR3 is TGTGCTCCGCGTTTTCGGGCGGTGACTGGAAACACCATATATTTT. This codes for CAPRFRAVTGNTIYF.

The chain recombines TRBV2 with TRBJ1-6; the D is unclear. The CDR3 is made up of 15 amino acids. The germline gives CDR1 SNHLY, CDR2 FYNNEI. V was clipped by 3 bases and J by 0 bases, with 6 bases between them. The CDR3 loop reads CASSDRVSYNSPLHF. The CDR3 DNA is TGTGCCAGCAGTGATAGGGTCTCCTATAATTCACCCCTCCACTTT.

This chain uses TRBV4-1 with TRBJ1-1; TRBD1 matches at 8 bases. V gave up 0 bases and J gave up 12 bases; unmatched junction bases: 9. The CDR3 extends over 14 amino acids. CDR1 MGHRA and CDR2 YSYEKL come from the germline V gene. CDR3 residues: CASSQEGVTGVTFF. For the CDR3, the DNA is TGCGCCAGCAGCCAAGAAGGGGTGACAGGGGTGACTTTCTTT.

J is TRBJ1-4 and V is TRBV29-1, with D hard to call. With 4 bases removed from V and 4 bases from J, the gap between germline ends came to 10 bases. Germline V gives CDR1 SQVTM, CDR2 ANQGSEA. This CDR3 is built from 13 residues. CDR3 in amino acids: CSVGAGVNEKLFF. In DNA form, the CDR3 reads TGCAGCGTTGGGGCCGGAGTTAATGAAAAACTGTTTTTT.

The genes are TRBV9 and TRBJ2-7; D not resolved. From germline, CDR1 is SGDLS and CDR2 YYNGEE. CDR3 length: 14 residues. Trimming shortened V by 0 bases and J by 2 bases, and 9 bases separated the two germline ends. CDR3 DNA sequence: TGTGCCAGCAGCGTAGGTCCGGAACCCTACGAGCAGTACTTC. The encoded protein is CASSVGPEPYEQYF.

This chain uses TRBV11-3 with TRBJ2-7; D might be TRBD1 or TRBD2, each matching 5 bases. Germline CDR1 SGHNT, CDR2 YENEEA. This CDR3 contains 14 residues. V lost 0 bases and J lost 2, with 8 bases in between. This CDR3 is CASSLEGETYEQYF. The CDR3, as DNA: TGTGCCAGCAGCTTAGAAGGGGAGACCTACGAGCAGTACTTC.

This rearrangement joins TRBV10-2 to TRBJ2-1; a weak D match, TRBD2 (5 bases). The CDR3 covers 14 residues. Trimming took off 4 bases at V and 6 bases at J, with 13 bases between the two ends. Germline CDR1 is WSHSY and CDR2 is SAAADI. Here the CDR3 DNA reads TGCGCCAGCAGTGCCGGGGTGGTCGGCAATGAGCAGTTCTTC. Amino acids: CASSAGVVGNEQFF.

J is TRBJ1-4 and V is TRBV6-6; tentatively, D is TRBD1 (5 bases). Germline V gives CDR1 MNHNY, CDR2 SVGAGI (reference sequence). The CDR3 is made up of 16 amino acids. Trimming left V 1 base short and J 1 base short, with 10 bases between. CDR3 sequence: CASSYFLGGTNEKLFF. In nucleotides, the CDR3 is TGTGCCAGCAGTTACTTTTTGGGGGGAACTAATGAAAAACTGTTTTTT.

The chain carries TRBV20-1 and TRBJ1-2; D is perhaps TRBD1 (5 bases). The CDR3 extends over 11 amino acids. In germline, CDR1 is DFQATT, CDR2 SNEGSKA (reference sequence). CDR3 nucleotides: TGCGGTTCCCTCTCCGGGACTATATACACCTTC. Its protein product is CGSLSGTIYTF.

This sequence joins TRBV19 and TRBJ2-7; 7 nucleotides agree with TRBD1. This CDR3 region has 14 residues. Germline V CDR1 and CDR2: LNHDA, SQIVND (reference sequence). V gave up 1 base and J gave up 9 bases; unmatched junction bases: 9. This chain's CDR3 is CASSIVGQPMGQYF. The CDR3 DNA sequence: TGTGCCAGTAGTATAGTGGGACAGCCCATGGGGCAGTACTTC.